Sequencing of this T cell receptor (beta chain) was carried out in a study of Graves' ophthalmopathy and Graves' hyperthyroidism. About the research overall: Sampling took place at initial diagnosis, with peripheral blood obtained before any treatment.

Enrollment excluded any patients with other autoimmune diseases, uncontrolled infections, pregnancy or lactation. PBMCs were isolated by Ficoll-Paque density gradient centrifugation, using 7.5 to 10 ml of fresh peripheral blood as the starting material. This clonotype was observed at least ten times. As the template, RNA transcripts were used to amplify TCR beta CDR3 regions. Second-round multiplex PCR came after first-round RT-PCR with HTBI primers. TCRdb fed the multiplex PCR reads into MiXCR, producing one record per CDR3 protein. In the table there are 400,000 to 450,000 distinct CDR3 sequences, under 25% of which are singletons. This TCR was recovered from a woman aged 18 to 35 with stable Graves' hyperthyroidism. The specimen was peripheral blood.

The CDR3 region is CASSTRGDEQYF. CDR3 nucleotides: TGTGCCAGCAGTACGCGGGGGGACGAGCAGTACTTC. This chain links TRBV6-1 with TRBJ2-7; 8 positions match TRBD2. CDR1 and CDR2 from the germline V gene are MNHNS and SASEGT. The CDR3 has 12 residues. V shed 5 bases and J 5 bases; nucleotides not matched to a gene: 2.